This T cell receptor (beta chain) was captured in a study of memory CD4+ T cells and cytomegalovirus serostatus. Study-level background: This sample comes from healthy Belgian adults, about nine CMV seropositive, about 25 seronegative.

This CDR3 region has 16 residues. Trimming stripped 3 bases from V and 2 bases from J, with 14 bases between. CDR1 and CDR2 from the germline V gene are ENHRY and SYGVKD. This table comes from immunoSEQ multiplex PCR, and its TCRdb copy is limited to in-frame clones, with some not included. The sample holds 70,000 to 95,000 clones, 65% to 85% seen once. The sort gate was single viable CD3+CD4+CD8-CD45RO+ cells for memory CD4+ T cells. The clonotype was recovered from an adult in good health and CMV-seronegative. The chain combines TRBV10-3 with TRBJ1-5, with D maybe TRBD1 (6 bases). Material: memory CD4+ T cells from blood. CDR3 sequence: CAISDLGTNGNQPQHF. Here the CDR3 DNA reads TGTGCCATCAGTGACCTCGGGACAAATGGCAATCAGCCCCAGCATTTT.